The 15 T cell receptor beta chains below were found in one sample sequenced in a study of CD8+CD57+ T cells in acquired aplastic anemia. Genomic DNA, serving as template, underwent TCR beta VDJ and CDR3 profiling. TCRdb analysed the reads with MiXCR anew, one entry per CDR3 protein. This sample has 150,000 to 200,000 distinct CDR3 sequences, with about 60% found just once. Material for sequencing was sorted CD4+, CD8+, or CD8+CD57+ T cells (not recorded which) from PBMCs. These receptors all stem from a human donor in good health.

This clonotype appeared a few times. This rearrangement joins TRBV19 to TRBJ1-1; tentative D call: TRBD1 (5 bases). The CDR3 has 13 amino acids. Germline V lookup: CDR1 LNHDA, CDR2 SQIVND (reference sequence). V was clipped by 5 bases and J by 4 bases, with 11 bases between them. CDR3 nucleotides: TGTGCCAGTAGTGGGGCAGTTATCACTGAAGCTTTCTTT. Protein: CASSGAVITEAFF.

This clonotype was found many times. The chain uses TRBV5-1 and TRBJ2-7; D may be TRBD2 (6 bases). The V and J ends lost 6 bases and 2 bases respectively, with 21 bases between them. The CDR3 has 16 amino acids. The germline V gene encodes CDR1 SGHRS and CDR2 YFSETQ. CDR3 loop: CASNWEAPSLPYEQYF. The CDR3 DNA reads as TGCGCCAGCAATTGGGAGGCCCCTTCATTACCCTACGAGCAGTACTTC. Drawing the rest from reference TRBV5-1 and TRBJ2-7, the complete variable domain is KAGVTQTPRYLIKTRGQQVTLSCSPISGHRSVSWYQQTPGQGLQFLFEYFSETQRNKGNFPGRFSGRQFSNSRSEMNVSTLELGDSALYLCASNWEAPSLPYEQYFGPGTRLTVT.

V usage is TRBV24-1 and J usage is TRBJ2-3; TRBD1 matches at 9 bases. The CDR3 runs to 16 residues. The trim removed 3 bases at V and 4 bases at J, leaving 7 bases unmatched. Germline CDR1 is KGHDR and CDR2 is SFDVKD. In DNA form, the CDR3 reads TGTGCCACCAGTGATAGCCCGGGACAGGGACCAGATACGCAGTATTTT. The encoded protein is CATSDSPGQGPDTQYF.

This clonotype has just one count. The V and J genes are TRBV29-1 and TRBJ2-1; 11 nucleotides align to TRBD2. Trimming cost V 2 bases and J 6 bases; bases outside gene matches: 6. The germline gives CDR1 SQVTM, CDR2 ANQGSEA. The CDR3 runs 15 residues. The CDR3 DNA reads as TGCAGCGTTGAAAGTGGCCTAGCGGGGGGCAATGAGCAGTTCTTC. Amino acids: CSVESGLAGGNEQFF.

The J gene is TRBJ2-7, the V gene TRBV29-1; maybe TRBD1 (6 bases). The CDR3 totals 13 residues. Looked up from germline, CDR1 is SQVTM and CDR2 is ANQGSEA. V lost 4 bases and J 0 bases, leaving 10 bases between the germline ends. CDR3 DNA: TGCAGCGTTGTCCAGGGGAACTCCTACGAGCAGTACTTC. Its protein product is CSVVQGNSYEQYF.

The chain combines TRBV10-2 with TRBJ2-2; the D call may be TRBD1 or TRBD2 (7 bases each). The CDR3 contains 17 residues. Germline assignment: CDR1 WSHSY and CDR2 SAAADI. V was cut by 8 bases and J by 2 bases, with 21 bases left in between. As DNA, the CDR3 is TGCGCCAGCCAGGAAGGGGGCGGGGGACCTAACACCGGGGAGCTGTTTTTT. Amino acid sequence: CASQEGGGGPNTGELFF.

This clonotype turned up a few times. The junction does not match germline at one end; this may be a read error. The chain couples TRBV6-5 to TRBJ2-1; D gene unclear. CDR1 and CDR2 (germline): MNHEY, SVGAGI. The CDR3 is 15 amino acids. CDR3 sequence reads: CASSPADSFYNERFF. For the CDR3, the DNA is TGTGCCAGCAGCCCCGCTGATTCTTTTTACAATGAGCGGTTCTTC.

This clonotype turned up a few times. The CDR3 DNA follows: TGTGCCAGCAGTTTCCCTACCGACAGGAGAGACTACCAAGAGACCCAGTACTTC. Protein: CASSFPTDRRDYQETQYF. The chain joins TRBV28 to TRBJ2-5; TRBD1 is a possible D gene (6 bases). There are 18 residues in the CDR3. Germline V gene data show CDR1 as MDHEN and CDR2 as SYDVKM. V lost 3 bases to trimming and J lost 0 bases, with 20 bases between them.

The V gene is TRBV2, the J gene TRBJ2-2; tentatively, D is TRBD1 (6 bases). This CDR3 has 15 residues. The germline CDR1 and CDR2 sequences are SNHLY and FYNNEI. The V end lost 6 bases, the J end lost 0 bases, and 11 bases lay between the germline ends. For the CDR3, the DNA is TGTGCCAGCAGCTTGCAGGGGCCGAACACCGGGGAGCTGTTTTTT. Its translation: CASSLQGPNTGELFF.

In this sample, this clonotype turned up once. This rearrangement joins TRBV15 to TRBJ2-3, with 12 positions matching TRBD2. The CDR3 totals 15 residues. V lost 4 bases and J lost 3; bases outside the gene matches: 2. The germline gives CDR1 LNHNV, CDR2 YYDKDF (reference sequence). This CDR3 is CATSILAGGTDTQYF. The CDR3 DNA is TGTGCCACCAGCATACTAGCGGGGGGAACAGATACGCAGTATTTT. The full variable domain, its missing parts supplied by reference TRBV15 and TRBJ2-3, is DAMVIQNPRYQVTQFGKPVTLSCSQTLNHNVMYWYQQKSSQAPKLLFHYYDKDFNNEADTPDNFQSRRPNTSFCFLDIRSPGLGDTAMYLCATSILAGGTDTQYFGPGTRLTVL.

The CDR3 spells CAISGGPKNIQYF. CDR3 DNA: TGTGCCATCAGCGGCGGACCCAAAAACATTCAGTACTTC. The rearrangement uses TRBV10-3 and TRBJ2-4; no clear D. CDR1 is ENHRY, CDR2 SYGVKD, per germline. This CDR3 spans 13 amino acids. V gave up 6 bases and J gave up 2 bases, with 8 bases separating them.

CDR3 coding DNA: TGTGCCAGCAGCGGATCAGGGGACCAAGAGACCCAGTACTTC. As protein: CASSGSGDQETQYF. The rearrangement links TRBV7-8 to TRBJ2-5; TRBD1 might be the D (6 bases). Germline-derived CDR1 and CDR2 are SGHVS and FQNEAQ. The CDR3 totals 14 residues. V lost 5 bases and J 0 bases, leaving 10 bases between the germline ends.

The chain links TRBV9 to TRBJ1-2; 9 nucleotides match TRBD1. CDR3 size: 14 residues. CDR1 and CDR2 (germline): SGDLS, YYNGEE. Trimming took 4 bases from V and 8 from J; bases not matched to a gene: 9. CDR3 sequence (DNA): TGTGCCAGCAGCCCACAACAGGGGGCGACGGGCTACACCTTC. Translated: CASSPQQGATGYTF.

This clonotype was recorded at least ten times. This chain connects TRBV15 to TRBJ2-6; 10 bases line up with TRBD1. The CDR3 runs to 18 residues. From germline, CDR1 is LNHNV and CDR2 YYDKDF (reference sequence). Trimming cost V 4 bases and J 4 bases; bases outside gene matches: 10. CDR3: CATSKEGTGVAGANVLTF. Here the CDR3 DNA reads TGTGCCACCAGCAAAGAAGGGACAGGGGTAGCCGGGGCCAACGTCCTGACTTTC.

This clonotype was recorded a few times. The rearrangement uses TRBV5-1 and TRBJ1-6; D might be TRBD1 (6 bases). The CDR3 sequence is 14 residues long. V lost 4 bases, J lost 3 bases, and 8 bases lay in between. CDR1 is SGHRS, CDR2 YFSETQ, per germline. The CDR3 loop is CASSAGDYNSPLHF. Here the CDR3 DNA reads TGCGCCAGCAGCGCAGGGGACTATAATTCACCCCTCCACTTT. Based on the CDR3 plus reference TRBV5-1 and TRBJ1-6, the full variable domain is KAGVTQTPRYLIKTRGQQVTLSCSPISGHRSVSWYQQTPGQGLQFLFEYFSETQRNKGNFPGRFSGRQFSNSRSEMNVSTLELGDSALYLCASSAGDYNSPLHFGNGTRLTVT.